The 2 T cell receptor beta chains below all came from one sample that was sequenced in a study of blood T cell repertoires in COVID-19. Assay used: immunoSEQ multiplex PCR; TCRdb lists only in-frame clones, some missing. The profile covers around 290,000 clones, with more than 75% appearing a single time and approximately 2.6% taken by the ten largest. Material for sequencing was PBMCs or T cells enriched from blood (not recorded which). The receptors were gathered from a woman under 30 who had recovered from COVID-19.

V and J are TRBV6-1 and TRBJ1-2; 9 bases align to TRBD1. Unmatched junction bases numbered 3, after V lost 0 bases and J lost 4 bases. The CDR3 runs 15 residues. Germline-derived CDR1 and CDR2 are MNHNS and SASEGT. For the CDR3, the DNA is TGTGCCAGCAGTGAAGCTACAGGGGGCGGCTATGGCTACACCTTC. As protein: CASSEATGGGYGYTF.

This chain links TRBV7-9 with TRBJ1-1, with D perhaps TRBD1 (5 bases). The ends were cut back, 5 bases at V and 4 bases at J, with 11 bases in the middle. Germline V lookup: CDR1 SEHNR, CDR2 FQNEAQ (reference sequence). CDR3 length equals 13 residues. Here the CDR3 reads CASSGGVLTEAFF. CDR3 in DNA: TGTGCCAGCAGCGGGGGGGTTCTCACTGAAGCTTTCTTT.